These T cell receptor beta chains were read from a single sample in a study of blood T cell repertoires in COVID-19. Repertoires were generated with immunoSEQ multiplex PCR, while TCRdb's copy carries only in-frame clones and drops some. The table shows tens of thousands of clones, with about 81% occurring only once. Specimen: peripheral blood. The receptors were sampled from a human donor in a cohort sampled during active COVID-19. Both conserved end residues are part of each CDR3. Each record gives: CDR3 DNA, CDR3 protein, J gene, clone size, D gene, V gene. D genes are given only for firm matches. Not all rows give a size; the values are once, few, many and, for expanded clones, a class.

TGTGCCAGCTCACCAAGGGGGACAGGGGGCACTGAAGCTTTCTTT | CASSPRGTGGTEAFF | TRBJ1-1 | NA | TRBD1 | TRBV18
TGTGCCAGCAGTTTATCTAGCGGGAACCTCCATGGGCTGGATACGCAGTATTTT | CASSLSSGNLHGLDTQYF | TRBJ2-3 | few | TRBD2 | TRBV27
TGTGCCAGCAGGCTTTTTGAACTGAGTATTTTCACTGAAGCTTTCTTT | CASRLFELSIFTEAFF | TRBJ1-1 | NA | NA | TRBV21-1
TGTGCCAGCAGCCGATCGGACAGGTTGAACACTGAAGCTTTCTTT | CASSRSDRLNTEAFF | TRBJ1-1 | NA | TRBD1 | TRBV5-8
TGTGCCACCAGTGATCCAGGACTAGTAGACATTCAGTACTTC | CATSDPGLVDIQYF | TRBJ2-4 | NA | TRBD2 | TRBV24-1
TGCAGCGTTTTGTTGGGGGCAAGTGGCTACACCTTC | CSVLLGASGYTF | TRBJ1-2 | NA | NA | TRBV29-1
TGTGCCTGGGACAGGGAGAATTCACCCCTCCACTTT | CAWDRENSPLHF | TRBJ1-6 | NA | TRBD1 | TRBV30
TGTGCCAGCAGCTCTATTGGGACAGGGAGTCAGCCCCAGCATTTT | CASSSIGTGSQPQHF | TRBJ1-5 | once | TRBD1 | TRBV5-6
TGTGCCAGCAGCTTAACCCCCAGAGGGCCAAGCACAGATACGCAGTATTTT | CASSLTPRGPSTDTQYF | TRBJ2-3 | NA | NA | TRBV7-8
TGTGCCAGCAGTTACTCGAAGGGGGCGCAGAACACTGAAGCTTTCTTT | CASSYSKGAQNTEAFF | TRBJ1-1 | NA | TRBD1 | TRBV6-7
TGCAGCGTTGAACCGCAGATGAACACTGAAGCTTTCTTT | CSVEPQMNTEAFF | TRBJ1-1 | NA | NA | TRBV29-1
TGCGCCAGCAGCTTGTTGGTAGAGAACACTGAAGCTTTCTTT | CASSLLVENTEAFF | TRBJ1-1 | NA | NA | TRBV5-1
TGTGCCAGCAGCGATCAGGGTATAAGAAACAATGAGCAGTTCTTC | CASSDQGIRNNEQFF | TRBJ2-1 | NA | NA | TRBV7-2
TGCGCCAGCAGCTTGATCCCGGGCACAGGGACAGGGTACGAGCAGTACTTC | CASSLIPGTGTGYEQYF | TRBJ2-7 | NA | TRBD1 | TRBV5-1
TGTGCCAGTAGCTACGGGACAGGGGGATCGGGGGAGCTGTTTTTT | CASSYGTGGSGELFF | TRBJ2-2 | NA | TRBD1 | TRBV19
TGTGCCAGCAGCGACACTAGGGGGTGGACCGGGGAGCTGTTTTTT | CASSDTRGWTGELFF | TRBJ2-2 | NA | NA | TRBV11-2